One and the same sample provided the 19 T cell receptor beta chains below, sequenced in a study of T cells in Graves' hyperthyroidism and ophthalmopathy. TCR beta CDR3 regions were amplified from RNA. TCR CDR3 underwent first-round RT-PCR with the HTBI primer set. TCRdb independently ran MiXCR on the multiplex PCR reads; one entry per CDR3 protein. The sample records 550,000 to 600,000 distinct CDR3 sequences, 46% being singletons. What was sequenced was peripheral blood or thyroid tissue (not recorded which). The receptors stem from an adult woman with Graves' disease, either hyperthyroidism or ophthalmopathy (not recorded which).

This chain connects TRBV6-1 to TRBJ2-6, with D possibly matching TRBD1 (6 bases). In germline, CDR1 is MNHNS, CDR2 SASEGT. Trimming removed 9 bases from V and 0 bases from J, with 18 bases in between. The CDR3 consists of 17 residues. The CDR3 DNA sequence: TGTGCCAGTGCACCTCCACAGGGATTCTCTGGGGCCAACGTCCTGACTTTC. Translated, it gives CASAPPQGFSGANVLTF.

This clonotype was found once. At one end the junction does not follow the germline gene, possibly because of a read error. The V and J genes are TRBV12-3 or TRBV12-4 and TRBJ2-5, with D possibly matching TRBD1 (6 bases). This CDR3 comprises 12 residues. CDR3 sequence (DNA): TGTGCCAGCCGACAGGTCCAACAGACCCAGTACTTC. Translation: CASRQVQQTQYF.

This clonotype came up many times. The gene calls are TRBV28 and TRBJ1-1; D perhaps matches TRBD1 (6 bases). There are 15 residues in the CDR3. Trimming left V 6 bases short and J 1 base short, with 15 bases between. Germline CDR1 and CDR2: MDHEN and SYDVKM. This chain's CDR3 is CASRNHRAGNTEAFF. In nucleotides, the CDR3 is TGTGCCAGCAGGAACCACAGGGCCGGGAACACTGAAGCTTTCTTT.

This clonotype was seen at least ten times. This chain connects TRBV15 to TRBJ1-3, with TRBD1 matching over 7 bases. This CDR3 is built from 14 residues. V shed 4 bases, J shed 4 bases, and the junction held 4 bases outside the gene matches. Germline V lookup: CDR1 LNHNV, CDR2 YYDKDF (reference sequence). The CDR3 is CATSIGTAGNTIYF. Written as DNA, the CDR3 is TGTGCCACCAGCATCGGGACAGCAGGAAACACCATATATTTT.

This clonotype was seen at least ten times. The chain has TRBV7-2 and TRBJ1-5; tentatively, D is TRBD1 (5 bases). Germline V CDR1 and CDR2: SGHTA, FQGNSA. The CDR3 has 15 amino acids. Trimming shortened V by 1 base and J by 3 bases, and 10 bases separated the two germline ends. In nucleotides, the CDR3 is TGTGCCAGCAGCTTAGAGGGGCAGCTCAATCAGCCCCAGCATTTT. Protein sequence: CASSLEGQLNQPQHF.

The V gene is TRBV12-3 or TRBV12-4, the J gene TRBJ1-6; no firm D call. The CDR3 sequence is 15 residues long. Trimming removed 5 bases at V and 6 bases at J, with 14 bases between. CDR3 amino acids: CASSPLALGNSPLHF. For the CDR3, the DNA is TGTGCCAGCAGTCCGTTGGCCCTCGGTAATTCACCCCTCCACTTT.

The rearrangement joins TRBV7-2 to TRBJ1-3; TRBD1 agrees at 7 bases. The V gene's germline CDR1 is SGHTA and CDR2 FQGNSA. The CDR3 sequence is 14 residues long. Losses at the gene ends were 2 bases for V and 7 bases for J; bases not matched to a gene: 5. CDR3 sequence (DNA): TGTGCCAGCAGCTTAATGGGACAGATGAACACCATATATTTT. Translation gives CASSLMGQMNTIYF.

This chain joins TRBV7-3 and TRBJ2-2; tentative D call: TRBD2 (7 bases). Germline CDR1 reads SGHTA; CDR2 reads FQGTGA. CDR3 length equals 16 residues. The V and J ends lost 0 bases and 3 bases respectively, with 11 bases between them. CDR3 DNA sequence: TGTGCCAGCAGCTTAACGGGGGGGGGCGACACCGGGGAGCTGTTTTTT. Its translation is CASSLTGGGDTGELFF.

In this sample, this clonotype turned up many times. This sequence joins TRBV7-2 and TRBJ2-7; 11 nucleotides agree with TRBD2. CDR1 is SGHTA, CDR2 FQGNSA, per germline. The CDR3 length is 16 residues. The ends lost 1 base at V and 6 bases at J; junction bases unmatched: 8. CDR3 in DNA: TGTGCCAGCAGCTTAGTTTGGCTAGCGGGAGGAGGCGAGCAGTACTTC. Residues: CASSLVWLAGGGEQYF.

The CDR3 here is CASSLGPGVGYEQYF. CDR3 sequence (DNA): TGTGCCAGCAGCTTAGGTCCGGGAGTAGGATACGAGCAGTACTTC. The chain carries TRBV7-6 and TRBJ2-7, with a possible D match to TRBD2 (6 bases). The CDR3 is 15 residues long. V gave up 1 base and J gave up 4 bases, with 14 bases separating them. Germline V lookup: CDR1 SGHVS, CDR2 FNYEAQ.

In this sample, this clonotype turned up many times. The V gene is TRBV19, the J gene TRBJ1-5; D not certain. This CDR3 has 15 amino acids. Germline CDR1 LNHDA, CDR2 SQIVND (reference sequence). Between the trimmed V and J ends, which lost 5 bases and 0 bases, there was a span of 11 bases. In DNA, the CDR3 is TGTGCCAGTAGTTTCCGGGCCACTAGCAATCAGCCCCAGCATTTT. Amino acids: CASSFRATSNQPQHF.

CDR3 coding DNA: TGTGCCAGCATTCCATTGGCGGCGGGACCGAACACCGGGGAGCTGTTTTTT. Protein: CASIPLAAGPNTGELFF. The J gene is TRBJ2-2, the V gene TRBV2; D may be TRBD2 (6 bases). V lost 7 bases, J lost 0 bases, and 18 bases lay in between. From germline, CDR1 is SNHLY and CDR2 FYNNEI. The CDR3 extends over 17 amino acids.

This clonotype has a count of ten or more. The V and J genes are TRBV7-9 and TRBJ2-5; D possibly uses TRBD1 or TRBD2 (6 bases each). Trimming removed 5 bases at V and 7 bases at J, with 17 bases between. This CDR3 has 14 amino acids. Germline V gene sequence: CDR1 SEHNR, CDR2 FQNEAQ (reference sequence). CDR3 loop: CASSPPPGGGTQYF. CDR3 sequence (DNA): TGTGCCAGCAGCCCCCCCCCCGGGGGCGGGACCCAGTACTTC.

The chain employs TRBV9 and TRBJ2-7; TRBD2 agrees at 8 bases. CDR1 and CDR2 (germline): SGDLS, YYNGEE. The V and J ends lost 3 bases and 5 bases, in that order; junction bases with no gene match: 10. The CDR3 is 15 residues long. In DNA form, the CDR3 reads TGTGCCAGCAGCGGGGGGGGGACTAGGGGACACGAGCAGTACTTC. It yields the protein CASSGGGTRGHEQYF.

At least ten counts were recorded for this clonotype. The chain uses TRBV10-3 and TRBJ2-5, with D possibly matching TRBD1 (5 bases). The CDR3 runs 17 residues. V lost 0 bases and J 1 base, leaving 15 bases between the germline ends. Germline CDR1 ENHRY, CDR2 SYGVKD. Here the CDR3 reads CAISESGPGRLQETQYF. The CDR3 DNA follows: TGTGCCATCAGTGAGTCGGGGCCCGGGCGTCTCCAAGAGACCCAGTACTTC.

The V gene is TRBV14, the J gene TRBJ2-6; D might be TRBD1 or TRBD2, each matching 5 bases. The germline V gene encodes CDR1 SGHDN and CDR2 FVKESK. This CDR3 has 15 amino acids. The germline V and J ends were trimmed by 8 bases and 0 bases, with 11 bases remaining between them. CDR3 nucleotide sequence: TGTGCCAGCCGGATGGGGACCTCTGGGGCCAACGTCCTGACTTTC. Translated: CASRMGTSGANVLTF.

Ten or more counts support this clonotype. The chain carries TRBV5-4 and TRBJ1-1; TRBD1 is a possible D gene (5 bases). Trimming removed 4 bases from V and 5 bases from J, with 18 bases in between. Germline assignment: CDR1 SGHNT and CDR2 YYREEE (reference sequence). This CDR3 spans 15 amino acids. In nucleotides, the CDR3 is TGTGCCAGCAGCCTAAACAAGGACATACGGACTGAAGCTTTCTTT. This codes for CASSLNKDIRTEAFF.

The chain has TRBV7-9 and TRBJ1-2, with D possibly being TRBD1 (5 bases). Germline V gene sequence: CDR1 SEHNR, CDR2 FQNEAQ (reference sequence). The CDR3 contains 15 residues. Trimming removed 2 bases at V and 3 bases at J, with 13 bases between. CDR3 sequence reads: CASSLYAGGYYGYTF. The DNA of the CDR3 is TGTGCCAGCAGCTTATACGCGGGGGGGTACTATGGCTACACCTTC.

In this sample, this clonotype turned up a few times. This chain uses TRBV20-1 with TRBJ1-5; the D is unclear. Germline CDR1 reads DFQATT; CDR2 reads SNEGSKA (reference sequence). V was trimmed by 1 base and J by 5 bases, leaving 9 bases between them. The CDR3 consists of 13 residues. In DNA, the CDR3 is TGCAGTGCTAGAGGGGTTATGTATCAGCCCCAGCATTTT. It translates to CSARGVMYQPQHF.